This TCR beta chain derives from a study of siplizumab effects on memory and regulatory T cells. Concerning this clone itself: As yet, its antigen is unknown.

This CDR3 has 16 amino acids. Between the trimmed V and J ends, which lost 1 base and 0 bases, there was a span of 12 bases. CDR1 and CDR2 from the germline V gene are LGHNA and YNFKEQ. Per sample, the assay covered roughly 10^5 TCR templates. Only in-frame clones appear in the TCRdb table, and some are missing; sequencing was by immunoSEQ multiplex PCR. The data show 87,000 or so clones, 94% seen once. General study points: Unstimulated subsets were the mapping target of only a minor fraction of alloreactive clones. Naive T cells seemed more diverse than memory cells; they also seemed major alloresponse contributors.

Input material: non-Treg CD4+ T cells sorted from blood. The clonotype was recovered from a human donor in good health. V gene TRBV4-2 combines with J gene TRBJ1-1, with D possibly being TRBD1 (5 bases). CDR3 region: CASSQGQGQMNTEAFF. Here the CDR3 DNA reads TGTGCCAGCAGCCAAGGGCAGGGTCAAATGAACACTGAAGCTTTCTTT.